This is a list of T cell receptor beta chains from one sample in a study of T cells in Graves' hyperthyroidism and ophthalmopathy. TCRdb re-called the multiplex PCR reads through MiXCR, storing one row per CDR3 protein. In the table there are more than 300,000 distinct CDR3 sequences, about a sixth of which are singletons. Sequencing was done on a sample of blood. The receptors here all came from a woman aged 25 to 45 with Graves' hyperthyroidism that later progressed to Graves' ophthalmopathy. Each CDR3 is given with its conserved first and last residue. The D gene is left open where the match is weak. Expanded clones are given a class, and other clones once, few, many or no size at all.

J	V	D	size	CDR3	DNA
TRBJ2-7	TRBV7-9	TRBD1	few	CASSSDRAAYEQYF	TGTGCCAGCAGCTCGGACAGGGCTGCCTACGAGCAGTACTTC
TRBJ1-5	TRBV5-5	TRBD1	.	CASSLPIPPDRGPFYSNQPQHF	TGTGCCAGCAGCTTACCAATCCCCCCCGACAGGGGGCCTTTTTATAGCAATCAGCCCCAGCATTTT
TRBJ2-1	TRBV20-1	TRBD2	.	CSARTGLAGTDNEQFF	TGCAGTGCTAGGACTGGACTAGCGGGGACAGACAATGAGCAGTTCTTC
TRBJ1-4	TRBV7-9	.	.	CASSLIGLGTDDEKLFF	TGTGCCAGCAGCTTAATCGGCTTGGGAACGGACGATGAAAAACTGTTTTTT
TRBJ1-5	TRBV28	.	many	CASVYRGRGNQPQHF	TGTGCCAGCGTTTATAGGGGACGAGGCAATCAGCCCCAGCATTTT
TRBJ2-7	TRBV20-1	.	few	CSARWFRQPSSYEQYF	TGCAGTGCTAGGTGGTTCAGACAGCCAAGCTCCTACGAGCAGTACTTC
TRBJ2-7	TRBV15	TRBD2	few	CATSPKAGYEQYF	TGTGCCACCTCCCCCAAAGCGGGGTACGAGCAGTACTTC
TRBJ2-5	TRBV7-6	.	few	CASSSEPGLPGGTQYF	TGTGCCAGCAGCTCCGAACCGGGACTCCCAGGGGGGACCCAGTACTTC
TRBJ2-2	TRBV29-1	.	many	CSVSGYRNTGELFF	TGCAGCGTGAGCGGTTACAGGAACACCGGGGAGCTGTTTTTT
TRBJ1-4	TRBV12-3/TRBV12-4	.	many	CASSLLSNEKLFF	TGTGCCAGCAGTTTATTATCTAATGAAAAACTGTTTTTT
TRBJ2-1	TRBV5-1	.	many	CASRIDPSEYNEQFF	TGCGCCAGCAGGATAGATCCTAGCGAATACAATGAGCAGTTCTTC
TRBJ2-2	TRBV5-1	.	many	CASSSGWTGELFF	TGCGCCAGCAGCTCAGGGTGGACCGGGGAGCTGTTTTTT
TRBJ1-2	TRBV29-1	.	few	CSVEEGHPKRATF	TGCAGCGTTGAAGAGGGACACCCCAAGAGAGCAACCTTC
TRBJ2-7	TRBV28	.	few	CASSFSGRSSYEQYF	TGTGCCAGCAGTTTCTCCGGACGGAGCTCCTACGAGCAGTACTTC
TRBJ1-2	TRBV6-5	.	few	CASKGGAYGYTF	TGTGCCAGCAAAGGGGGAGCCTATGGCTACACCTTC
TRBJ2-6	TRBV27	.	many	CASSYNRGLISGANVLTF	TGTGCCAGCAGTTACAACAGGGGACTGATCTCTGGGGCCAACGTCCTGACTTTC
TRBJ2-1	TRBV4-1	TRBD2	few	CASSQVGLAEYNEQFF	TGCGCCAGCAGCCAAGTGGGGCTAGCGGAATACAATGAGCAGTTCTTC
TRBJ2-3	TRBV2	TRBD2	.	CASSSGRKTDTQYF	TGTGCCAGCTCTAGCGGGAGGAAAACAGATACGCAGTATTTT
TRBJ2-3	TRBV4-1	.	few	CASSQSRTGPEQYF	TGCGCCAGCAGCCAATCCCGAACAGGGCCGGAGCAGTATTTT
TRBJ2-2	TRBV19	.	many	CASSTLATGELFF	TGTGCCAGTAGTACCCTAGCGACCGGGGAGCTGTTTTTT
TRBJ2-7	TRBV27	.	.	CASSSSDASSYEQYF	TGTGCCAGCAGTTCATCGGACGCTAGCTCCTACGAGCAGTACTTC
TRBJ1-2	TRBV4-2	.	many	CASSQVGDGYTF	TGTGCCAGCAGCCAGGTGGGGGATGGCTACACCTTC
TRBJ2-7	TRBV25-1	.	few	CASSESRGSEQYF	TGTGCCAGCAGTGAATCGAGAGGGTCCGAGCAGTACTTC
TRBJ2-3	TRBV6-1	.	many	CASRDVSTDTQYF	TGTGCCAGCAGGGACGTTAGCACAGATACGCAGTATTTT
TRBJ1-1	TRBV20-1	.	many	CSARGSHQRAEAFF	TGCAGTGCTAGAGGCTCGCACCAACGGGCTGAAGCTTTCTTT
TRBJ1-1	TRBV30	.	many	CAWSEGGRDTEAFF	TGTGCCTGGAGTGAGGGGGGAAGGGACACTGAAGCTTTCTTT
TRBJ2-1	TRBV29-1	TRBD2	.	CSVDARLAGGLSLNEQFF	TGCAGCGTCGACGCGAGACTAGCGGGGGGGCTCAGTCTGAATGAGCAGTTCTTC
TRBJ2-2	TRBV28	.	many	CASSPYREHGELFF	TGTGCCAGCAGTCCCTACAGGGAGCACGGGGAGCTGTTTTTT
TRBJ2-1	TRBV11-2	.	many	CASSPLGGDGQFF	TGTGCCAGCAGCCCCCTGGGCGGAGACGGGCAGTTCTTC
TRBJ2-2	TRBV27	.	many	CASSLRVNTGELFF	TGTGCCAGCAGTTTGAGGGTTAACACCGGGGAGCTGTTTTTT
TRBJ1-1	TRBV27	.	.	CASSSFLMNTEAFF	TGTGCCAGCAGTTCCTTCCTGATGAACACTGAAGCTTTCTTT
TRBJ2-1	TRBV29-1	.	few	CSVSVQGGEQFF	TGCAGCGTTTCGGTACAGGGAGGAGAGCAGTTCTTC
TRBJ1-1	TRBV2	.	many	CASSTQGETSGLKTFF	TGTGCCAGCAGTACCCAAGGGGAAACATCAGGGTTGAAGACTTTCTTT
TRBJ1-1	TRBV25-1	.	few	CASSGYFGPRSTEAFF	TGTGCCAGCAGTGGTTATTTTGGGCCTCGGAGCACTGAAGCTTTCTTT
TRBJ1-2	TRBV9	.	many	CASSHKEGRSGYTF	TGTGCCAGCAGCCACAAGGAGGGTCGTAGTGGCTACACCTTC
TRBJ2-1	TRBV6-1	.	many	CASRGGLHDFSYNEQFF	TGTGCCAGCAGGGGCGGCTTACACGACTTTTCCTACAATGAGCAGTTCTTC
TRBJ1-1	TRBV28	.	many	CASSLLGLAFF	TGTGCCAGCAGTTTATTAGGGCTAGCTTTCTTT
TRBJ2-2	TRBV24-1	.	few	CATSGSPDILTTGELFF	TGTGCCACCAGTGGGTCCCCGGATATCCTTACCACCGGGGAGCTGTTTTTT
TRBJ2-7	TRBV6-1	.	.	CASSEAPPYEQYF	TGTGCCAGCAGTGAAGCGCCACCTTACGAGCAGTACTTC
TRBJ1-1	TRBV4-1	.	many	CASSMNFMNTEAFF	TGCGCCAGCAGCATGAACTTTATGAACACTGAAGCTTTCTTT
TRBJ2-2	TRBV6-5	.	.	CASSWGPTSGELFF	TGTGCCAGCAGTTGGGGACCGACCTCCGGGGAGCTGTTTTTT
TRBJ2-1	TRBV28	.	few	CASNMQGLAYNGQFF	TGTGCCAGCAATATGCAGGGGTTGGCCTACAATGGGCAGTTCTTC
TRBJ2-3	TRBV19	.	.	CASSSVLEDTQYF	TGTGCCAGTAGTAGCGTGCTGGAAGATACGCAGTATTTT
TRBJ1-1	TRBV4-1	.	many	CASSQVQGNEAFF	TGCGCCAGCAGCCAAGTTCAGGGGAATGAAGCTTTCTTT
TRBJ2-1	TRBV12-3/TRBV12-4	TRBD2	many	CASSFSGNSQFF	TGTGCCAGCAGTTTCAGCGGGAACTCCCAGTTCTTC
TRBJ2-1	TRBV20-1	TRBD2	many	CSARDWGLAGPNNEQFF	TGCAGTGCTAGAGATTGGGGGCTAGCGGGACCCAACAATGAGCAGTTCTTC
TRBJ1-6	TRBV10-3	.	many	CAIRGSSHPNSPLHF	TGTGCCATCAGGGGCAGCTCTCACCCCAATTCACCCCTCCACTTT
TRBJ2-5	TRBV7-2	TRBD2	.	CASSQGTSGTETQYF	TGTGCCAGCAGCCAAGGGACTAGCGGGACCGAGACCCAGTACTTC
TRBJ2-1	TRBV9	.	few	CASSDQGAGATYNEQFF	TGTGCCAGCAGCGACCAGGGGGCGGGAGCAACCTACAATGAGCAGTTCTTC
TRBJ1-2	TRBV5-5	.	many	CASSPRSGVLDYGYTF	TGTGCCAGCAGCCCCAGGTCGGGGGTTTTGGACTATGGCTACACCTTC